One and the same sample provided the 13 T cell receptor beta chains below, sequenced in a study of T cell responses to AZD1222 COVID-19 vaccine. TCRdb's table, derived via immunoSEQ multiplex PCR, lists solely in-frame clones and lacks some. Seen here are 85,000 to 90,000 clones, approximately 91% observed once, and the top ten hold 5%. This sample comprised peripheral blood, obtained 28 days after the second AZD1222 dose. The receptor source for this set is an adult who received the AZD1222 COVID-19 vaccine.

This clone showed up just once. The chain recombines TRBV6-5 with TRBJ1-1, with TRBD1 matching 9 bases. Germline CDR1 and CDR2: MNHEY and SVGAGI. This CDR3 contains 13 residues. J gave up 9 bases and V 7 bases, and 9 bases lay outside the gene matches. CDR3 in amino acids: CASIRDREDQAFF. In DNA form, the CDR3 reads TGTGCCAGCATAAGGGACAGGGAGGATCAAGCTTTCTTT.

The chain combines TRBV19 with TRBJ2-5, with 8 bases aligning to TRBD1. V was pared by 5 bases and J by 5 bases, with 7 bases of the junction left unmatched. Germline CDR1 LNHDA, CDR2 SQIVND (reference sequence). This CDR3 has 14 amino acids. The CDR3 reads CASSAGQGWETQYF. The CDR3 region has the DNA TGTGCCAGTAGTGCCGGACAGGGCTGGGAGACCCAGTACTTC.

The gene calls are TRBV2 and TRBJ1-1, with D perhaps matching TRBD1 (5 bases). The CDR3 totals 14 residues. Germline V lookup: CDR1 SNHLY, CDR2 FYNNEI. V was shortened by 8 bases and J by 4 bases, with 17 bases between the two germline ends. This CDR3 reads CASGGEGRGTEAFF. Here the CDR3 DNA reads TGTGCCAGCGGAGGGGAAGGGCGCGGCACTGAAGCTTTCTTT.

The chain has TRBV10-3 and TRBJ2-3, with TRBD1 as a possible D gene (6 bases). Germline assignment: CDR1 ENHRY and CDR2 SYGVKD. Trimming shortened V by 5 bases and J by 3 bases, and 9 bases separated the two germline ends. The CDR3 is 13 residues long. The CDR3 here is CAISSGETDTQYF. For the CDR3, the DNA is TGTGCCATCAGTTCAGGGGAAACAGATACGCAGTATTTT.

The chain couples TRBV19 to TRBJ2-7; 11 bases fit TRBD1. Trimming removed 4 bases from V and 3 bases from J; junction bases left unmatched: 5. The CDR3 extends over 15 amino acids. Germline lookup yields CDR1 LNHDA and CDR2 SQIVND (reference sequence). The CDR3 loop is CASSRGTGGIYEQYF. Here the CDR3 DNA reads TGTGCCAGTAGTAGAGGGACAGGGGGAATCTACGAGCAGTACTTC.

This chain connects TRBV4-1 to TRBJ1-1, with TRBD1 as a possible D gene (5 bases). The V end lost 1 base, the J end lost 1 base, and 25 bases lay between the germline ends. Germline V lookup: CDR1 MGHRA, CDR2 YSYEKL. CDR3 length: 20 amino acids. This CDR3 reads CASSQASQPIRDLENTEAFF. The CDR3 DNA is TGCGCCAGCAGCCAAGCCTCGCAGCCCATACGGGACCTGGAGAACACTGAAGCTTTCTTT.

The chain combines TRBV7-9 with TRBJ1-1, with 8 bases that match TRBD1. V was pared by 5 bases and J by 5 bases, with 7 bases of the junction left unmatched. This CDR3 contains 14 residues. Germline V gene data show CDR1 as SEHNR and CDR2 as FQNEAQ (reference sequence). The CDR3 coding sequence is TGTGCCAGCAGCCCCCGACAGGGGATGACTGAAGCTTTCTTT. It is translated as CASSPRQGMTEAFF.

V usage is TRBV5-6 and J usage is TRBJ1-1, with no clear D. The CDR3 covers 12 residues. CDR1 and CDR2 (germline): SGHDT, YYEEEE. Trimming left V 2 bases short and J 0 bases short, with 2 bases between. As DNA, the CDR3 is TGTGCCAGCAGCTTACTGAACACTGAAGCTTTCTTT. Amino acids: CASSLLNTEAFF.

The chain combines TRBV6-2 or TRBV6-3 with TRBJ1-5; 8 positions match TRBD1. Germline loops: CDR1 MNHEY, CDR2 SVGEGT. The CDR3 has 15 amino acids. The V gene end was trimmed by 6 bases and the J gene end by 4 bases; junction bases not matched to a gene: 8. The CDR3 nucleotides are TGTGCCAGCAGCCCCGGGACAGGTCGAAATCAGCCCCAGCATTTT. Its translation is CASSPGTGRNQPQHF.

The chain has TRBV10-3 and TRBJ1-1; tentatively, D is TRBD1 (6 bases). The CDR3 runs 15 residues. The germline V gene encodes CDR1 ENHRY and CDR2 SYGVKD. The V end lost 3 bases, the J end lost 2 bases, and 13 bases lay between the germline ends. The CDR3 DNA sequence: TGTGCCATCAGTGATCCGGGACAAGCAAACACTGAAGCTTTCTTT. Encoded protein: CAISDPGQANTEAFF.

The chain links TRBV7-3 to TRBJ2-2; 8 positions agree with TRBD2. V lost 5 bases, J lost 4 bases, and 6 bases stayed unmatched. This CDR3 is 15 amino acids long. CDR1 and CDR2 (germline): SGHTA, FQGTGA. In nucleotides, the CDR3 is TGTGCCAGCAGCCGATCGGGGGGGCCCACCGGGGAGCTGTTTTTT. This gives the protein CASSRSGGPTGELFF.

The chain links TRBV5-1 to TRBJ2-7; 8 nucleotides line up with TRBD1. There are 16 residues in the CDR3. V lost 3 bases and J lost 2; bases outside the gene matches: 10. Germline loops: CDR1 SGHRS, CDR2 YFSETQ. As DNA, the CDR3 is TGCGCCAGCAGCTACCCCGTGACAGGGGCGACCTACGAGCAGTACTTC. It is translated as CASSYPVTGATYEQYF.

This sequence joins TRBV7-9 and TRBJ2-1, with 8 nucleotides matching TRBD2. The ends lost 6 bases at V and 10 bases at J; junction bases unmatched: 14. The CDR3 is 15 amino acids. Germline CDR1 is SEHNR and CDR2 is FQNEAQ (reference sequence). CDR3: CASSSRAGGPGEQFF. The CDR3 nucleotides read TGTGCCAGCAGTTCGAGGGCGGGGGGCCCTGGGGAGCAGTTCTTC. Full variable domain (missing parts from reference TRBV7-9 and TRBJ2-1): DTGVSQNPRHKITKRGQNVTFRCDPISEHNRLYWYRQTLGQGPEFLTYFQNEAQLEKSRLLSDRFSAERPKGSFSTLEIQRTEQGDSAMYLCASSSRAGGPGEQFFGPGTRLTVL.